This T cell receptor (beta chain) is drawn from a study of T cell repertoires in cytomegalovirus infection. Across the study: Both CMV infection and a matching HLA type were indicated by public TCR beta signatures. Study findings and constraints: Carriers of CMV and the relevant HLA type were discriminated by public TCR beta frequency. In two of eight donors, the top clonotype was HLA-C-restricted CMV-specific.

The CDR3 is 12 amino acids. Germline V gene sequence: CDR1 MNHEY, CDR2 SVGEGT. Trimming removed 6 bases from V and 8 bases from J, with 11 bases in between. Points on this clonotype: Its cognate antigen is unknown.

From the reads, TCRdb called clonotypes with MiXCR, one entry per CDR3 protein. Of under 90,000 distinct CDR3 sequences detected, 20% to 25% appear once; the ten largest clones hold 79%. V is TRBV6-2 or TRBV6-3 and J is TRBJ1-5, with a possible D match to TRBD1 (6 bases). The sample comprised PBMCs, sequenced either directly or after in vitro stimulation (not recorded which). The sequence came from a human donor in good health (CMV status not recorded). Some clones in this sample may be carry-over from other donors' samples. The DNA for the CDR3 is TGTGCCAGCAGCTCCGGGACAAAGCCCCAGCATTTT. Its translation: CASSSGTKPQHF.